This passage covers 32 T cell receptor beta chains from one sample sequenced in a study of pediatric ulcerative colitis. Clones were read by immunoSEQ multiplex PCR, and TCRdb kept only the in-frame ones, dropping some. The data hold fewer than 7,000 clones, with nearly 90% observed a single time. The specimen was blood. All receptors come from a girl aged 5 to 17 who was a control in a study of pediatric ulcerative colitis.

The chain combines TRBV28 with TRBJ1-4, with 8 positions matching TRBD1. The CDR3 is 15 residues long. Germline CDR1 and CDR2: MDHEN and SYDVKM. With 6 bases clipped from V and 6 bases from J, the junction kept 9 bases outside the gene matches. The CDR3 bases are TGTGCCAGCAGGGGTATACAGGGGGAAGATGAAAAACTGTTTTTT. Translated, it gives CASRGIQGEDEKLFF.

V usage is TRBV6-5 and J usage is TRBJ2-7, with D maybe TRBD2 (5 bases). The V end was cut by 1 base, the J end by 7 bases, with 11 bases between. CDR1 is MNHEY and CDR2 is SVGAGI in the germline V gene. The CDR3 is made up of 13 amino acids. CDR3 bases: TGTGCCAGCAGTTACTTCCCGCAGCGGGAGCAGTACTTC. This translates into CASSYFPQREQYF.

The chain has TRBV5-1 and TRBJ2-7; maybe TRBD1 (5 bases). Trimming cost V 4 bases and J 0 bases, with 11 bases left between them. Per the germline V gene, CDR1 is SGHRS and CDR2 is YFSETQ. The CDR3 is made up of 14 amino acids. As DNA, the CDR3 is TGCGCCAGCAGCCTGGACATGAGCTCCTACGAGCAGTACTTC. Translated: CASSLDMSSYEQYF.

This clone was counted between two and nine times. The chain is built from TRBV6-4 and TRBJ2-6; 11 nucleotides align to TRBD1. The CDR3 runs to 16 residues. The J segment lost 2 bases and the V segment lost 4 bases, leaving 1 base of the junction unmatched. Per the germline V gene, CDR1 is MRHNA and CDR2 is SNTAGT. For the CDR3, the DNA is TGTGCCAGCAGTGGGACAGGGGGCGCTGGGGCCAACGTCCTGACTTTC. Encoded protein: CASSGTGGAGANVLTF.

The CDR3 loop is CASSSDAVNTEAFF. The CDR3 region has the DNA TGTGCCAGCAGCTCGGACGCTGTGAACACTGAAGCTTTCTTT. The V call is TRBV7-8, the J call TRBJ1-1; D ambiguous. Germline V lookup: CDR1 SGHVS, CDR2 FQNEAQ. CDR3 length equals 14 residues. V shed 4 bases and J shed 0 bases, with 9 bases lying between them.

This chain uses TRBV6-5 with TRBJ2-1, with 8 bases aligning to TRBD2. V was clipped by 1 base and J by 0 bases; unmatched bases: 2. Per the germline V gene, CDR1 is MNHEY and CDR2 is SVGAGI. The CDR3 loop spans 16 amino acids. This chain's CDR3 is CASSYLAGSSYNEQFF. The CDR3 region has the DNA TGTGCCAGCAGTTACTTAGCGGGAAGCTCCTACAATGAGCAGTTCTTC.

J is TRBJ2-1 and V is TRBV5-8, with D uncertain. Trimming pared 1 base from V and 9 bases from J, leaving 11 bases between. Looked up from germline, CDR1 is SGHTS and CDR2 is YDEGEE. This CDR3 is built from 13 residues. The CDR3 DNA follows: TGTGCCAGCAGCTTGAGGGTTGTCTCTGAGCAGTTCTTC. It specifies CASSLRVVSEQFF.

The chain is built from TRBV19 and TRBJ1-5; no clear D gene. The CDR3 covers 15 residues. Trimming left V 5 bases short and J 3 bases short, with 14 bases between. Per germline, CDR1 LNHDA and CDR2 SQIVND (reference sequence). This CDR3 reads CASSPTRADNQPQHF. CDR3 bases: TGTGCCAGTAGTCCAACCCGGGCGGACAATCAGCCCCAGCATTTT.

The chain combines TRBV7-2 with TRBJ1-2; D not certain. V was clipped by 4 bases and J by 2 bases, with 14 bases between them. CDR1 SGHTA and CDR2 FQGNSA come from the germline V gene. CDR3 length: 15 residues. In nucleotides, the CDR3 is TGTGCCAGCAGCTCAAATTCAGTGACCAACTATGGCTACACCTTC. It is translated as CASSSNSVTNYGYTF.

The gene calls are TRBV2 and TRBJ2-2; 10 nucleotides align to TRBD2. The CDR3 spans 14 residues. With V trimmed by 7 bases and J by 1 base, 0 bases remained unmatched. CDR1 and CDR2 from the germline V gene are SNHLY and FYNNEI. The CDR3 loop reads CASIAGGNTGELFF. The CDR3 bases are TGTGCCAGCATAGCGGGAGGGAACACCGGGGAGCTGTTTTTT. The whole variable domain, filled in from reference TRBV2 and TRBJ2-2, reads EPEVTQTPSHQVTQMGQEVILRCVPISNHLYFYWYRQILGQKVEFLVSFYNNEISEKSEIFDDQFSVERPDGSNFTLKIRSTKLEDSAMYFCASIAGGNTGELFFGEGSRLTVL.

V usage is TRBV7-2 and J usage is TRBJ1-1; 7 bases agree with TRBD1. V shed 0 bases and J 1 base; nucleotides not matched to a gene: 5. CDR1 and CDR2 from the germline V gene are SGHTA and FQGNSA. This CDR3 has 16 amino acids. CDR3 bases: TGTGCCAGCAGCTTAGCCGGGACAGCCAGGAACACTGAAGCTTTCTTT. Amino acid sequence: CASSLAGTARNTEAFF.

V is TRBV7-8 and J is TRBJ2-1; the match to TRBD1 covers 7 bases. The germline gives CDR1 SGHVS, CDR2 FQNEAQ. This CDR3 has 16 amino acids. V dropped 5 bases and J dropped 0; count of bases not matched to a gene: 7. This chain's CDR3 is CASSPGTASSYNEQFF. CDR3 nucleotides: TGTGCCAGCAGCCCGGGGACAGCGAGCTCCTACAATGAGCAGTTCTTC.

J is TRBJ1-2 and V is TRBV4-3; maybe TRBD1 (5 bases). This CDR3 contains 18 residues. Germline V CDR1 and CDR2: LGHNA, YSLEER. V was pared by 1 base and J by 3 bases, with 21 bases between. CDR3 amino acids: CASSQVLAWDGRHYGYTF. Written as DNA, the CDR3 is TGCGCCAGCAGCCAAGTTCTTGCCTGGGACGGGAGACACTATGGCTACACCTTC.

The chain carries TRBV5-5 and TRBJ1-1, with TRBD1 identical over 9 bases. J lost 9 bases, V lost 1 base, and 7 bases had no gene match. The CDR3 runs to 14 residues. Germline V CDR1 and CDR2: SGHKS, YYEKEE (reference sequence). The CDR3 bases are TGTGCCAGCAGCTTGTACGGGACAGGGTTCCAAGCTTTCTTT. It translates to CASSLYGTGFQAFF.

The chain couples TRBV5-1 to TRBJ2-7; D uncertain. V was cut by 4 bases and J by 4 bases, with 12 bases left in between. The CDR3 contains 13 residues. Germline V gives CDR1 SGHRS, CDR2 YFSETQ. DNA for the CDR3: TGCGCCAGCAGCCGTACGTCTTATTACGAGCAGTACTTC. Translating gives CASSRTSYYEQYF.

The chain's CDR3 is CASSLGPSADEQFF. Here the CDR3 DNA reads TGTGCCAGCAGCCTCGGACCATCCGCGGATGAGCAGTTCTTC. The chain has TRBV5-4 and TRBJ2-1; D gene ambiguous. V was cut by 4 bases and J by 8 bases, with 16 bases left in between. Germline loops: CDR1 SGHNT, CDR2 YYREEE (reference sequence). This CDR3 has 14 residues.

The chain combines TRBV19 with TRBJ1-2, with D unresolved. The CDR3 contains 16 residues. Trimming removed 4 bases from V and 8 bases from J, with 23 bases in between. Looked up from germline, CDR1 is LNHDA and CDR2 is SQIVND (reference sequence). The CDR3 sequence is CASSTTAGLTVMGYTF. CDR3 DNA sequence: TGTGCCAGTAGTACGACGGCGGGGTTAACGGTTATGGGCTACACCTTC.

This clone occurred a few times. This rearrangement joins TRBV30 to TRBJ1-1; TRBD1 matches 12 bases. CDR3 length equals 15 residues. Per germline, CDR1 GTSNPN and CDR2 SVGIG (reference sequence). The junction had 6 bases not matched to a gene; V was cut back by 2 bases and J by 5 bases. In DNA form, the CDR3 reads TGTGCCTGGAGTCCGAAGGGACAGGGGGCAACTGAAGCTTTCTTT. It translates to CAWSPKGQGATEAFF.

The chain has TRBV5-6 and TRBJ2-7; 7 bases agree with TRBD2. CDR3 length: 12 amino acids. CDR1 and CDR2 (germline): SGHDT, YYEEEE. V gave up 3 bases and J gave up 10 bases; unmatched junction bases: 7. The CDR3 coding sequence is TGTGCCAGCAGCTCCCAGCGGGACCTACAGTACTTC. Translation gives CASSSQRDLQYF.

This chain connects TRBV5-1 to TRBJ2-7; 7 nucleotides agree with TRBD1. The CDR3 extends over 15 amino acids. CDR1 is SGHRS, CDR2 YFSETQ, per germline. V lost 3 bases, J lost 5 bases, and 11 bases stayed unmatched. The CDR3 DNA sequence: TGCGCCAGCAGCTCATTCCCGGGACAGATAAACGAGCAGTACTTC. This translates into CASSSFPGQINEQYF.

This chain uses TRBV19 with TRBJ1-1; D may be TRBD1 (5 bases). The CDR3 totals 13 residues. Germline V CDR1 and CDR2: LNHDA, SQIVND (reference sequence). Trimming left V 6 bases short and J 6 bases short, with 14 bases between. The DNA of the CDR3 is TGTGCCAGTAGGGAGAGAGGGACCCCTGAAGCTTTCTTT. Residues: CASRERGTPEAFF.

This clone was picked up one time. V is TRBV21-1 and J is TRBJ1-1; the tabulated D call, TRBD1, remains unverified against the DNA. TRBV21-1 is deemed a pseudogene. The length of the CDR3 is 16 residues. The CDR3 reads CASSNKLRGVGTEAFF. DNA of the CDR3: TGTGCCAGCAGCAACAAACTCAGGGGGGTGGGCACTGAAGCTTTCTTT.

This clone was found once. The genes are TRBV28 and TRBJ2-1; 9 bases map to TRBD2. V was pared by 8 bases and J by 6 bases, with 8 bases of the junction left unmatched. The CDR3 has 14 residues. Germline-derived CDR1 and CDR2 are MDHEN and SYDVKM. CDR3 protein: CASRSGGLFNEQFF. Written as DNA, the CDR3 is TGTGCCAGCCGTAGCGGGGGTCTCTTCAATGAGCAGTTCTTC.

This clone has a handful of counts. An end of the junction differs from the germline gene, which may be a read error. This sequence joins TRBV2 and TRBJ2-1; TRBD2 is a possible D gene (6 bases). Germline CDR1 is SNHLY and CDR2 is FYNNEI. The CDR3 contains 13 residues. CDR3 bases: TGTGCCAGCAGCGAAGCGGGTCACAATGAGCAGTTCTTC. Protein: CASSEAGHNEQFF.

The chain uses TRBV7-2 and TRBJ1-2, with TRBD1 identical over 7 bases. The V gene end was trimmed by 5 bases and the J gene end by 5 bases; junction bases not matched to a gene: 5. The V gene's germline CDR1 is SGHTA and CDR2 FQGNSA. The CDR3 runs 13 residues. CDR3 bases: TGTGCCAGCAGCCTGGACAGGACTTATGGCTACACCTTC. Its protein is CASSLDRTYGYTF. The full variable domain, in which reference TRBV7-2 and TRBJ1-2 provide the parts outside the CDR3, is GAGVSQSPSNKVTEKGKDVELRCDPISGHTALYWYRQSLGQGLEFLIYFQGNSAPDKSGLPSDRFSAERTGGSVSTLTIQRTQQEDSAVYLCASSLDRTYGYTFGSGTRLTVV.

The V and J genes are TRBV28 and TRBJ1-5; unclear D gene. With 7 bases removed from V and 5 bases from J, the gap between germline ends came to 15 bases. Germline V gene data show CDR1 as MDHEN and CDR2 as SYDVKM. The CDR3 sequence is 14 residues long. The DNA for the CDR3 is TGTGCCAGCACAAATGGGGTCGGTTATCAGCCCCAGCATTTT. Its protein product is CASTNGVGYQPQHF.

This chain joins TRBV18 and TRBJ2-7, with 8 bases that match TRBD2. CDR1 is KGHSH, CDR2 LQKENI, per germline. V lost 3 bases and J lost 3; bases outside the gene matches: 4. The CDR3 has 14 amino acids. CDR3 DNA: TGTGCCAGCTCACCCCCGGGACTAGACTACGAGCAGTACTTC. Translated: CASSPPGLDYEQYF.

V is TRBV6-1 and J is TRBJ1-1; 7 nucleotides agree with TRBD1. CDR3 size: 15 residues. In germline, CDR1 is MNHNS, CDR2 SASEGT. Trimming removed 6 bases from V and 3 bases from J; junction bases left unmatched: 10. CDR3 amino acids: CASRTGGQGDTEAFF. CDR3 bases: TGTGCCAGCAGGACGGGGGGCCAGGGGGACACTGAAGCTTTCTTT.

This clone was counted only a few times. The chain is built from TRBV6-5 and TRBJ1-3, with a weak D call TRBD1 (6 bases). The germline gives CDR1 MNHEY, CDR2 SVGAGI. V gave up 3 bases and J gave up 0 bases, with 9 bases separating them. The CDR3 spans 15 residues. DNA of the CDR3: TGTGCCAGCAGTTATGACAGGCCCTCTGGAAACACCATATATTTT. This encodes CASSYDRPSGNTIYF.

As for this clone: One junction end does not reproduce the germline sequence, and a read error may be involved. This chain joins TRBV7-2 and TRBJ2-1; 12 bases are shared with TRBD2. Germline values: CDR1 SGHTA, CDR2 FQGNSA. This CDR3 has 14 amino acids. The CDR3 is CASSLERLAGGPVF. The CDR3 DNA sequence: TGTGCCAGCAGCTTAGAGAGGCTAGCGGGAGGGCCGGTCTTC.

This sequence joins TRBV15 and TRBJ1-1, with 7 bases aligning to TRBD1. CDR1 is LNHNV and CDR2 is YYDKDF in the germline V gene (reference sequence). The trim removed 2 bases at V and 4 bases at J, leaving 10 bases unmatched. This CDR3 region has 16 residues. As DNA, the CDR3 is TGTGCCACCAGCAGACTTCCGGGACAGCAGTCCACTGAAGCTTTCTTT. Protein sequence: CATSRLPGQQSTEAFF. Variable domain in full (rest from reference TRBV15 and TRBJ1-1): DAMVIQNPRYQVTQFGKPVTLSCSQTLNHNVMYWYQQKSSQAPKLLFHYYDKDFNNEADTPDNFQSRRPNTSFCFLDIRSPGLGDTAMYLCATSRLPGQQSTEAFFGQGTRLTVV.

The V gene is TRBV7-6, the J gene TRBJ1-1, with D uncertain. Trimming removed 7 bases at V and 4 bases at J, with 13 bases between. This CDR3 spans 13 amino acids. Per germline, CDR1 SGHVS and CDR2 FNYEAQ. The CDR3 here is CASTSRDVTEAFF. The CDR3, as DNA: TGTGCCAGCACCTCCCGGGATGTCACTGAAGCTTTCTTT.